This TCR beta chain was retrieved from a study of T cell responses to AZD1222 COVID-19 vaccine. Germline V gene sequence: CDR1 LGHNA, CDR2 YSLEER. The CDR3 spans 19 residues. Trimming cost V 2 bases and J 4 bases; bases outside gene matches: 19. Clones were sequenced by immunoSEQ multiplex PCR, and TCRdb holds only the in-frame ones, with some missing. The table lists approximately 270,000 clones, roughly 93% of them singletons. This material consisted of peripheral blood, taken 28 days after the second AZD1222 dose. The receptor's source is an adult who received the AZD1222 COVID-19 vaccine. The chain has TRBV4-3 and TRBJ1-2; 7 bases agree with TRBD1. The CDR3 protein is CASSQSTPGQDGLSYGYTF. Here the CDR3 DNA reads TGCGCCAGCAGCCAATCCACCCCCGGACAGGATGGGTTGAGCTATGGCTACACCTTC.